This T cell receptor beta chain emerged from a study of blood T cell repertoires in COVID-19. Study at large: Sources were T cells, B-cell-depleted T cells, or PBMCs; the material itself was cDNA or gDNA.

As originally analysed: Nucleated cell number was recorded as an estimate derived from reference gene primer amplification. The table came from immunoSEQ multiplex PCR; TCRdb's copy has only in-frame clones and leaves some out. The V and J calls and clone size come from that table; D and trimming were worked out from the DNA. Of 150,000 or so clones in the sample, roughly 87% are singletons; the top ten hold less than 1.5%. This study enrolled people aged 18 to 89 from 20 to 25 US geographic areas. Looked up from germline, CDR1 is LGHNA and CDR2 is YSLEER. V shed 3 bases and J shed 0 bases, with 16 bases lying between them. The CDR3 has 17 residues.

Sequencing was performed on PBMCs or T cells enriched from blood (not recorded which). The receptor was derived from a human donor with acute COVID-19. The donor label of this sample is uncertain. The J gene is TRBJ2-3, the V gene TRBV4-3; D possibly corresponds to TRBD2 (7 bases). The CDR3 region is CASSHHRGAVSTDTQYF. CDR3 in DNA: TGCGCCAGCAGCCACCATCGGGGGGCGGTTAGCACAGATACGCAGTATTTT.